These 9 T cell receptor beta chains were all obtained from the same sample, sequenced in a study of shared clonotypes between healthy human individuals. Sequenced by immunoSEQ multiplex PCR; TCRdb stores in-frame clones only, minus some. The sample lists about 700,000 clones, about 91% occurring once. CD45RO-negative, CCR7-selected cells formed the naive CD8 fraction, which excluded terminally differentiated effector memory CD45RA+ cells. Input material: naive CD8+ T cells sorted from blood. These receptor sequences come from a man aged 30 to 45 in good health.

The rearrangement uses TRBV7-2 and TRBJ2-2; unclear D gene. Trimming left V 5 bases short and J 5 bases short, with 12 bases between. There are 14 residues in the CDR3. Germline V gene data show CDR1 as SGHTA and CDR2 as FQGNSA. The CDR3 region has the DNA TGTGCCAGCAGCCCCCAGAATCGGACCGGGGAGCTGTTTTTT. Protein sequence: CASSPQNRTGELFF.

This chain uses TRBV19 with TRBJ2-2; no reliable D call. The CDR3 is 12 amino acids. CDR1 LNHDA and CDR2 SQIVND come from the germline V gene (reference sequence). V lost 3 bases, J lost 8 bases, and 7 bases lay in between. CDR3 sequence: CASSMVAGELFF. The CDR3 DNA follows: TGTGCCAGTAGTATGGTGGCGGGGGAGCTGTTTTTT.

The V call is TRBV2, the J call TRBJ2-5; D remains unclear. CDR1 is SNHLY and CDR2 is FYNNEI in the germline V gene. V was shortened by 1 base and J by 5 bases, with 5 bases between the two germline ends. There are 12 residues in the CDR3. DNA of the CDR3: TGTGCCAGCAGTGAAGTATGGGAGACCCAGTACTTC. Translated: CASSEVWETQYF.

CDR3: CASSLDAGILNTEAFF. In DNA, the CDR3 is TGTGCCAGCAGCTTAGATGCCGGCATCTTGAACACTGAAGCTTTCTTT. The chain has TRBV7-2 and TRBJ1-1; D gene unclear. The V end lost 1 base, the J end lost 0 bases, and 12 bases lay between the germline ends. There are 16 residues in the CDR3. CDR1 is SGHTA and CDR2 is FQGNSA in the germline V gene.

This CDR3 is CSVEPPRYTDTQYF. The CDR3 DNA sequence: TGCAGCGTTGAACCCCCTAGATACACAGATACGCAGTATTTT. The chain combines TRBV29-1 with TRBJ2-3; D not resolved. V was shortened by 2 bases and J by 2 bases, with 11 bases between the two germline ends. Germline-derived CDR1 and CDR2 are SQVTM and ANQGSEA. The CDR3 loop spans 14 amino acids.

The chain links TRBV18 to TRBJ1-5; D gene unclear. The V and J ends lost 6 bases and 1 base respectively, with 13 bases between them. Germline values: CDR1 KGHSH, CDR2 LQKENI. The CDR3 runs to 15 residues. DNA of the CDR3: TGTGCCAGCTCCCTCTCCGGTCCGAGCAATCAGCCCCAGCATTTT. It yields the protein CASSLSGPSNQPQHF.

J is TRBJ1-2 and V is TRBV28, with D uncertain. The CDR3 sequence is 12 residues long. From germline, CDR1 is MDHEN and CDR2 SYDVKM. Deletions cut 11 bases from V and 4 bases from J, with 14 bases between. The CDR3 DNA reads as TGTGCCGGACGAGGAGGCAGCTATGGCTACACCTTC. Its protein is CAGRGGSYGYTF.

This rearrangement joins TRBV13 to TRBJ2-7; TRBD2 aligns across 12 bases. Germline assignment: CDR1 PRHDT and CDR2 FYEKMQ (reference sequence). J was trimmed by 3 bases and V by 6 bases; bases with no gene match: 3. CDR3 length: 14 amino acids. The CDR3 region is CASRQGLAGYEQYF. CDR3 nucleotide sequence: TGTGCCAGCAGGCAGGGACTAGCGGGCTACGAGCAGTACTTC.

This clone was observed once. J is TRBJ2-3 and V is TRBV7-2, with 12 bases matching TRBD2. The CDR3 contains 16 residues. V was pared by 1 base and J by 4 bases, with 3 bases of the junction left unmatched. Germline V gives CDR1 SGHTA, CDR2 FQGNSA. As DNA, the CDR3 is TGTGCCAGCAGCTTAGTACTAGCGGGAGGATCAGATACGCAGTATTTT. This translates into CASSLVLAGGSDTQYF. Full variable domain (remainder filled in from reference TRBV7-2 and TRBJ2-3): GAGVSQSPSNKVTEKGKDVELRCDPISGHTALYWYRQSLGQGLEFLIYFQGNSAPDKSGLPSDRFSAERTGGSVSTLTIQRTQQEDSAVYLCASSLVLAGGSDTQYFGPGTRLTVL.